What follows are 14 T cell receptor beta chains derived from one specimen sequenced in a study of T cells expressing NK-cell markers. Each CDR3 protein gets one entry in TCRdb, which reprocessed the 5' RACE reads and gives no DNA. The sample table includes 350,000 to 450,000 distinct CDR3 sequences. Sequenced material: blood T cells: a sorted CD56 or NKG2C T cell subset, CD4+ or CD8+ T cells, or bulk PBMC T cells (not recorded which). The receptors come from a man aged 18-69 years in good health.

The chain couples TRBV5-1 to TRBJ2-5; TCRdb selects TRBD2, and the lack of DNA leaves this call unchecked. CDR3 length: 17 amino acids. CDR1 is SGHRS and CDR2 is YFSETQ in the germline V gene. CDR3 loop: CASSQLRTSVNQETQYF.

J is TRBJ2-1 and V is TRBV6-1; there is no DNA to check the TCRdb D call of TRBD1. Per germline, CDR1 MNHNS and CDR2 SASEGT. This CDR3 comprises 15 residues. This CDR3 reads CASSEKTAGYNEQFF.

The chain links TRBV20-1 to TRBJ1-1; lacking DNA, the TRBD1 call made by TCRdb goes unchecked. From germline, CDR1 is DFQATT and CDR2 SNEGSKA (reference sequence). The CDR3 runs to 13 residues. CDR3 in amino acids: CSALDRVLPEAFF.

V gene TRBV11-3 combines with J gene TRBJ2-1; the TCRdb D gene call, TRBD1, has no DNA to confirm it. CDR3 size: 16 residues. Germline values: CDR1 SGHNT, CDR2 YENEEA. CDR3 amino acids: CASSLGQGRGPNEQFF.

The chain links TRBV18 to TRBJ2-3; TCRdb names TRBD1, which stays unverified in the absence of DNA. This CDR3 region has 21 residues. The V gene's germline CDR1 is KGHSH and CDR2 LQKENI. The CDR3: CASSPQPRQGHPYSSTDTQYF.

CDR3 amino acids: CASSLDGVRELFF. This chain uses TRBV7-2 with TRBJ2-2. Germline V lookup: CDR1 SGHTA, CDR2 FQGNSA. The CDR3 totals 13 residues.

The CDR3: CASSLNTGQGGQPQHF. V gene TRBV28 combines with J gene TRBJ1-5; the TCRdb call, TRBD1, lacks DNA for checking. The CDR3 consists of 16 residues. CDR1 and CDR2 (germline): MDHEN, SYDVKM.

The gene calls are TRBV18 and TRBJ2-1; the TCRdb call, TRBD1, lacks DNA for checking. The CDR3 consists of 16 residues. CDR1 is KGHSH, CDR2 LQKENI, per germline. CDR3 sequence: CASSRTAGQGVNEQFF.

The rearrangement links TRBV20-1 to TRBJ2-1; the TCRdb D gene call, TRBD1, has no DNA to confirm it. The CDR3 extends over 14 amino acids. Germline lookup yields CDR1 DFQATT and CDR2 SNEGSKA (reference sequence). CDR3 residues: CSARDLKQGYEQFF.

This chain uses TRBV23-1 with TRBJ2-3; TCRdb names TRBD1, which stays unverified in the absence of DNA. TRBV23-1 is treated as an ORF (open reading frame) with a function not yet certain. This CDR3 is 16 amino acids long. The CDR3 sequence: CASSQGKTGGTDTQYF.

The chain is built from TRBV29-1 and TRBJ1-1; TCRdb designates TRBD1, a call that cannot be tested without DNA. In germline, CDR1 is SQVTM, CDR2 ANQGSEA. The length of the CDR3 is 12 residues. CDR3 protein: CSAGRRNTEAFF.

The chain employs TRBV5-1 and TRBJ2-2; as DNA is missing, the TRBD2 call by TCRdb cannot be tested. The V gene's germline CDR1 is SGHRS and CDR2 YFSETQ. This CDR3 has 16 amino acids. CDR3 sequence: CASSLTAGINTGELFF.

The V call is TRBV6-1, the J call TRBJ2-4. The CDR3 has 14 amino acids. Germline V CDR1 and CDR2: MNHNS, SASEGT. Here the CDR3 reads CASSAQEIKNIQYF.

The J gene is TRBJ2-7, the V gene TRBV4-1; with no DNA, the TCRdb D assignment of TRBD2 cannot be verified. In germline, CDR1 is MGHRA, CDR2 YSYEKL. CDR3 length equals 16 residues. CDR3 sequence: CASSQGVLRPSYEQYF.